This T cell receptor (beta chain) is drawn from a study (dated by TCRdb to between 2014 and 2016). Context from the whole study: The study examined whether tumor-infiltrating Tregs in breast cancer are drawn from blood Tregs or arise in situ by conversion from other CD4+ T cell subsets. Results the study describes overall, beyond this receptor: The TCR gene usage of tumor memory CD4+ T cells clustered together with blood and lymph node memory CD4+ cells and with lymph node naive CD4+ cells. The TCR alpha and beta sequences of tumor-infiltrating Tregs showed the greatest overlap with tumor naive CD4+ T cells, followed by blood naive CD4+ T cells. Rather than covering whole repertoires, validation in the larger cohort was restricted to a single TCR beta V-J rearrangement.

Naive CD4+ T cells were purified with the Miltenyi Naive CD4+ T Cell Isolation kit, with Tregs depleted using CD25 microbeads. Tregs, naive and memory CD4+ T cells from tumor, blood and ipsilateral draining lymph nodes of 5 or 6 breast cancer patients underwent full-length TCR alpha and beta sequencing. Tumor tissue and lymph nodes obtained from ipsilateral axillary dissection were perfused with PBS, minced and then digested with collagenase I and hyaluronidase. Ficoll density gradient centrifugation was used to isolate mononuclear cells from lymph nodes or from 50 ml of peripheral blood. FACS confirmed that the sorted cell populations were more than 90% pure. Full-length TCR variable regions were amplified by 5' RACE PCR using constant-region reverse primers, and then by semi-nested PCR using Nested Universal Primer A. The ReliaPrep RNA Cell Miniprep System was used to extract total RNA, which was then reverse transcribed into 5'RACE-ready cDNA with the SMARTer RACE 5'/3' Kit. Multiplex adaptors were used to barcode the full-length TCR alpha and beta libraries, which were then sequenced on an Illumina MiSeq. For the original study's pipeline: Sequencing data were pooled across the five patients for each of nine subset-tissue groups and compared by unsupervised clustering of TCR gene usage. The Morisita-Horn index was used to calculate repertoire similarity, with shared sequences weighted according to their contribution to each repertoire. TCRdb reprocessed the public reads (quality trimming at Q25 with fastp, clone calling with MiXCR) and kept in-frame beta chains. Under each unique CDR3 protein, matching rows form one entry showing the most common genes and DNA. V and J calls and clone size were set by TCRdb, not the authors. The sample profile shows over 30,000 distinct CDR3 sequences; about 25% of them were found once. The ten largest clones add up to 3.7% of the sample.

A note on this clonotype: Its antigen remains unidentified. Base qualities are missing; no much larger clone stands one base away.

Trimming takes 8 bases off V and 7 bases off J; junction bases not matched to a gene: 5. Taken from the germline V gene, the CDR1 and CDR2 loops are ENHRY and SYGVKD. Its CDR3 holds 12 amino acids, cysteine through phenylalanine. The sequence is cut down to CDR3 DNA, 36 bases in frame from base 1. Sequences were obtained from naive CD4+ T cells sorted from a lymph node. Taken with the paper, the label for cell subset or site translates to: naive CD4+ T cells, CD4+CD45RA+CD25-. The TCR sequence derives from a female donor with breast cancer. The chain was built from TRBV10-3 and TRBJ2-1, with 7 bases matching TRBD2. DNA sequence: TGTGCCATCTCTGTGGGAGGGAATGAGCAGTTCTTC. The resulting protein is CAISVGGNEQFF.